This T cell receptor (beta chain) was found in a study of T cells in Graves' hyperthyroidism and ophthalmopathy. The CDR3 consists of 13 residues. Germline lookup yields CDR1 DFQATT and CDR2 SNEGSKA (reference sequence). The ends were cut back, 5 bases at V and 3 bases at J, with 14 bases in the middle. Regions amplified from RNA transcripts were the TCR beta CDR3 regions. HTBI primers were used for first-round RT-PCR of the TCR CDR3. TCRdb re-analysed the multiplex PCR reads in MiXCR, keeping a single row per CDR3 protein. The repertoire holds more than 500,000 distinct CDR3 sequences, with roughly 15% as singletons. This clonotype has at least ten counts.

The sequencing input was blood. The chain joins TRBV20-1 to TRBJ2-7; a possible D gene is TRBD1 (6 bases). The receptor's source is a woman younger than 45 with Graves' hyperthyroidism. The CDR3 here is CSASDRILYEQYF. CDR3 DNA sequence: TGCAGTGCTTCCGACAGGATCCTCTACGAGCAGTACTTC.